Listed here are 2 T cell receptor beta chains from one sample, sequenced in a study of T cell clones after liver transplantation. Measured with immunoSEQ multiplex PCR; TCRdb has only the in-frame clones, and not every one. The sample lists 50,000 or so clones, about 69% occurring once. Material: CD4+ T cells from blood, obtained around 54 months after liver transplant. These receptors came from a human patient who received a liver transplant. Some T cells may originate from the graft donor.

This sequence joins TRBV7-2 and TRBJ2-7; possibly TRBD1 for D (5 bases). Germline loops: CDR1 SGHTA, CDR2 FQGNSA. The CDR3 is 15 amino acids. The V end lost 1 base, the J end lost 2 bases, and 12 bases lay between the germline ends. The CDR3 loop is CASSLVSQVTYEQYF. The CDR3 DNA is TGTGCCAGCAGCTTAGTCTCACAGGTCACCTACGAGCAGTACTTC.

The V and J genes are TRBV29-1 and TRBJ2-3; the D gene is possibly TRBD1 (5 bases). CDR1 and CDR2 (germline): SQVTM, ANQGSEA. CDR3 length equals 14 residues. Trimming removed 3 bases at V and 4 bases at J, with 14 bases between. The DNA of the CDR3 is TGCAGCGTTGAGCGGCAGGGTCAGGCAGATACGCAGTATTTT. As protein: CSVERQGQADTQYF.